These 29 T cell receptor beta chains were all obtained from the same sample, sequenced in a study of blood T cell repertoires in COVID-19. TCRdb's copy holds only in-frame clones and misses some; the assay was immunoSEQ multiplex PCR. This repertoire shows 150,000 to 200,000 clones, 86% found once; its top ten account for over 7%. Input material: PBMCs or T cells enriched from blood (not recorded which). These TCRs come from a woman younger than 45 who had recovered from COVID-19.

The rearrangement joins TRBV28 to TRBJ2-1, with 10 positions matching TRBD2. Trimming took 6 bases from V and 4 from J; bases not matched to a gene: 3. This CDR3 comprises 14 residues. Germline CDR1 is MDHEN and CDR2 is SYDVKM. CDR3 nucleotides: TGTGCCAGCAGCAAGCGGGAGGGATACAATGAGCAGTTCTTC. Translating gives CASSKREGYNEQFF.

Comment on this clone: Other DNA sequences in the sample encode the same CDR3. The chain uses TRBV5-4 and TRBJ2-3; 9 positions match TRBD2. The CDR3 runs 15 residues. J lost 2 bases, V lost 4 bases, and 5 bases had no gene match. Germline V gene sequence: CDR1 SGHNT, CDR2 YYREEE (reference sequence). The CDR3, as DNA: TGTGCCAGCAGCAGGCTAGCGGGGAACACAGATACGCAGTATTTT. This translates into CASSRLAGNTDTQYF.

The chain employs TRBV28 and TRBJ2-7; D is undetermined. CDR1 and CDR2 from the germline V gene are MDHEN and SYDVKM. V was cut by 6 bases and J by 4 bases, with 13 bases left in between. The CDR3 spans 13 residues. The CDR3 protein is CASRSTEHYEQYF. Written as DNA, the CDR3 is TGTGCCAGCAGAAGTACAGAACATTACGAGCAGTACTTC.

This chain joins TRBV4-2 and TRBJ2-7; 10 bases align to TRBD2. This CDR3 is built from 16 residues. V dropped 0 bases and J dropped 3; count of bases not matched to a gene: 5. Germline CDR1 is LGHNA and CDR2 is YNFKEQ. CDR3 residues: CASSQESGLADYEQYF. The CDR3 region has the DNA TGTGCCAGCAGCCAAGAGTCCGGACTAGCGGACTACGAGCAGTACTTC.

J is TRBJ1-3 and V is TRBV9; D gene ambiguous. Germline V gives CDR1 SGDLS, CDR2 YYNGEE. The germline V and J ends were trimmed by 4 bases and 4 bases, with 15 bases remaining between them. The CDR3 runs to 15 residues. The CDR3 spells CASSLAGVGGNTIYF. CDR3 sequence (DNA): TGTGCCAGCAGCCTCGCCGGGGTAGGGGGAAACACCATATATTTT.

This clone was seen just once. The gene calls are TRBV29-1 and TRBJ1-1, with 9 bases fitting TRBD1. Germline loops: CDR1 SQVTM, CDR2 ANQGSEA. V lost 5 bases and J lost 6; bases outside the gene matches: 13. The CDR3 totals 15 residues. The CDR3 sequence: CSVPRRQGEGAEAFF. The CDR3 DNA reads as TGCAGCGTTCCTCGTAGACAGGGGGAAGGAGCTGAAGCTTTCTTT.

This chain links TRBV3-1 (or the pseudogene TRBV3-2) with TRBJ1-2; the match to TRBD1 covers 11 bases. The CDR3 runs 14 residues. CDR1 is LGHDT, CDR2 YNNKEL, per germline (reference sequence). Trimming removed 5 bases from V and 8 bases from J; junction bases left unmatched: 7. CDR3 amino acids: CASSLDRGLRGYTF. In nucleotides, the CDR3 is TGTGCCAGCAGCTTGGACAGGGGGCTTCGGGGCTACACCTTC.

The chain couples TRBV28 to TRBJ2-7; weak D call: TRBD1 (6 bases). Deletions cut 4 bases from V and 1 base from J, with 32 bases between. Germline values: CDR1 MDHEN, CDR2 SYDVKM. The CDR3 runs to 21 residues. CDR3 in amino acids: CASSSYPGHLGSGLGSYEQYF. The CDR3 DNA reads TGTGCCAGCAGTTCTTACCCGGGACATCTAGGATCGGGTCTAGGTTCCTACGAGCAGTACTTC. Looking up the rest from reference TRBV28 and TRBJ2-7 gives the full variable domain: DVKVTQSSRYLVKRTGEKVFLECVQDMDHENMFWYRQDPGLGLRLIYFSYDVKMKEKGDIPEGYSVSREKKERFSLILESASTNQTSMYLCASSSYPGHLGSGLGSYEQYFGPGTRLTVT.

This clone was observed a single time. The V call is TRBV28, the J call TRBJ2-1; TRBD2 matches 7 bases. Germline V gene sequence: CDR1 MDHEN, CDR2 SYDVKM. CDR3 length equals 13 residues. With V trimmed by 9 bases and J by 8 bases, 10 bases remained unmatched. The chain's CDR3 is CASMGGGPHEQFF. The CDR3 DNA follows: TGTGCCAGTATGGGGGGAGGGCCGCATGAGCAGTTCTTC.

This rearrangement joins TRBV7-9 to TRBJ1-1; D not certain. V was shortened by 5 bases and J by 7 bases, with 14 bases between the two germline ends. The CDR3 runs to 13 residues. Germline V gene sequence: CDR1 SEHNR, CDR2 FQNEAQ (reference sequence). The CDR3 nucleotides read TGTGCCAGCAGCCCCGCGGGCGGTTATGAAGCTTTCTTT. Amino acids: CASSPAGGYEAFF.

This chain connects TRBV11-2 to TRBJ1-2; D ambiguous. Trimming removed 0 bases at V and 4 bases at J, with 6 bases between. Germline lookup yields CDR1 SGHAT and CDR2 FQNNGV. This CDR3 is built from 13 residues. The CDR3 nucleotides read TGTGCCAGCAGCTTAGATGGCCCCTATGGCTACACCTTC. The encoded protein is CASSLDGPYGYTF.

In regard to this clone: This sample also contains other DNA sequences that code for the same CDR3. The chain couples TRBV2 to TRBJ2-1, with D maybe TRBD2 (6 bases). Looked up from germline, CDR1 is SNHLY and CDR2 is FYNNEI. The CDR3 sequence is 13 residues long. Trimming took 6 bases from V and 7 from J, leaving 13 bases between them. CDR3 residues: CASSRGTSNEQFF. DNA for the CDR3: TGTGCCAGCAGCCGTGGGACTTCTAATGAGCAGTTCTTC.

V gene TRBV18 combines with J gene TRBJ1-1; the D is unclear. The V and J ends lost 6 bases and 6 bases respectively, with 20 bases between them. There are 15 residues in the CDR3. Germline V gives CDR1 KGHSH, CDR2 LQKENI. The CDR3: CASSTNRVPSSEAFF. In nucleotides, the CDR3 is TGTGCCAGCTCCACAAACCGGGTCCCAAGTTCTGAAGCTTTCTTT.

The chain combines TRBV6-5 with TRBJ1-6; weak D call: TRBD1 (6 bases). Trimming pared 8 bases from V and 7 bases from J, leaving 12 bases between. Germline V gene lookup returns CDR1 MNHEY and CDR2 SVGAGI. The CDR3 loop spans 13 amino acids. CDR3 sequence: CASSRGRNSPLHF. The CDR3 nucleotides read TGTGCCAGCTCAAGGGGGAGAAATTCACCCCTCCACTTT.

This chain uses TRBV27 with TRBJ2-1; the match to TRBD1 covers 8 bases. Looked up from germline, CDR1 is MNHEY and CDR2 is SMNVEV (reference sequence). The CDR3 extends over 14 amino acids. V gave up 3 bases and J gave up 5 bases; unmatched junction bases: 3. The CDR3 is CASSFGGQDNEQFF. The CDR3, as DNA: TGTGCCAGCAGTTTTGGGGGACAGGACAATGAGCAGTTCTTC.

DNA for the CDR3: TGTGCCAGCAGGGCGGGAGCCACAGATACGCAGTATTTT. Encoded protein: CASRAGATDTQYF. The chain combines TRBV2 with TRBJ2-3, with 7 bases fitting TRBD2. V lost 6 bases to trimming and J lost 2 bases; unmatched junction nucleotides: 2. The CDR3 spans 13 residues. The V gene's germline CDR1 is SNHLY and CDR2 FYNNEI.

J is TRBJ2-7 and V is TRBV7-9, with unresolved D. The CDR3 extends over 13 amino acids. V was shortened by 7 bases and J by 1 base, with 11 bases between the two germline ends. CDR1 and CDR2 from the germline V gene are SEHNR and FQNEAQ (reference sequence). For the CDR3, the DNA is TGTGCCAGCACCCTAGGTTGGTCCTACGAGCAGTACTTC. Protein sequence: CASTLGWSYEQYF.

This rearrangement joins TRBV7-9 to TRBJ1-2, with TRBD1 matching over 10 bases. V dropped 4 bases and J dropped 5; count of bases not matched to a gene: 7. The CDR3 is 15 amino acids. Germline assignment: CDR1 SEHNR and CDR2 FQNEAQ (reference sequence). CDR3 DNA: TGTGCCAGCAGCTCAAGCGGGACAGGGGTGTATGGCTACACCTTC. Its translation is CASSSSGTGVYGYTF. The complete variable domain, with remaining parts taken from reference TRBV7-9 and TRBJ1-2, reads DTGVSQNPRHKITKRGQNVTFRCDPISEHNRLYWYRQTLGQGPEFLTYFQNEAQLEKSRLLSDRFSAERPKGSFSTLEIQRTEQGDSAMYLCASSSSGTGVYGYTFGSGTRLTVV.

The chain links TRBV5-3 to TRBJ2-2, with a weak D call TRBD2 (5 bases). TRBV5-3 has ORF status, its function being uncertain. CDR3 length: 18 amino acids. V gave up 0 bases and J gave up 5 bases, with 20 bases separating them. The CDR3 nucleotides read TGTGCCAGAAGCTTGGCCGGGCCTGTGGGAGTGAAGACCGGGGAGCTGTTTTTT. Translating gives CARSLAGPVGVKTGELFF.

The V and J genes are TRBV10-3 and TRBJ2-7; D might be TRBD2 (5 bases). The CDR3 contains 15 residues. Germline V gives CDR1 ENHRY, CDR2 SYGVKD. The germline V and J ends were trimmed by 3 bases and 6 bases, with 18 bases remaining between them. The CDR3 nucleotides are TGTGCCATCAGTGAATTTGAGGGAGTAGCTGGCGAGCAGTACTTC. Amino acids: CAISEFEGVAGEQYF.

This chain joins TRBV6-5 and TRBJ2-7; possible D gene TRBD1, 5 bases. V dropped 0 bases and J dropped 5 bases, with 11 bases sitting between them. CDR3 size: 14 residues. Germline lookup yields CDR1 MNHEY and CDR2 SVGAGI. As DNA, the CDR3 is TGTGCCAGCAGTTACTCGTCGTGGGGCGACGAGCAGTACTTC. The encoded protein is CASSYSSWGDEQYF.

The rearrangement uses TRBV13 and TRBJ1-4; TRBD1 is a possible D gene (6 bases). Germline V lookup: CDR1 PRHDT, CDR2 FYEKMQ (reference sequence). V lost 2 bases and J lost 7, with 11 bases in between. CDR3 length: 14 amino acids. CDR3 nucleotide sequence: TGTGCCAGCAGCTTAAGGGGGACGTTTGAAAAACTGTTTTTT. Translating it yields CASSLRGTFEKLFF.

The gene calls are TRBV28 and TRBJ2-7; possibly TRBD1 for D (6 bases). Germline V CDR1 and CDR2: MDHEN, SYDVKM. The CDR3 is made up of 16 amino acids. The ends were cut back, 1 base at V and 2 bases at J, with 15 bases in the middle. For the CDR3, the DNA is TGTGCCAGCAGTTTATTGTCTCGGGCAGGGGCCTACGAGCAGTACTTC. Translating it yields CASSLLSRAGAYEQYF.

This chain uses TRBV7-6 with TRBJ1-3; D may be TRBD1 (6 bases). CDR3 size: 15 residues. V lost 5 bases, J lost 2 bases, and 13 bases lay in between. Germline CDR1 SGHVS, CDR2 FNYEAQ. The CDR3 sequence is CASSTHSGAGNTIYF. For the CDR3, the DNA is TGTGCCAGCAGCACCCATTCAGGGGCTGGAAACACCATATATTTT.

The chain uses TRBV7-2 and TRBJ2-7; 8 bases are a match to TRBD1. Trimming removed 4 bases from V and 3 bases from J; junction bases left unmatched: 5. Germline V gene sequence: CDR1 SGHTA, CDR2 FQGNSA. The CDR3 spans 14 residues. DNA for the CDR3: TGTGCCAGCAGCTCTCAGGGGGCCCTCTACGAGCAGTACTTC. This translates into CASSSQGALYEQYF.

The chain recombines TRBV6-5 with TRBJ2-3; TRBD2 aligns across 14 bases. There are 15 residues in the CDR3. The germline gives CDR1 MNHEY, CDR2 SVGAGI. V trimming: 7 bases; J trimming: 6 bases; junction bases outside the gene matches: 6. DNA of the CDR3: TGTGCCAGCAAGAGACTAGCGGGAGGGTCGGATACGCAGTATTTT. This codes for CASKRLAGGSDTQYF.

The chain joins TRBV4-1 to TRBJ2-7; TRBD2 aligns across 10 bases. The CDR3 contains 15 residues. CDR1 and CDR2 (germline): MGHRA, YSYEKL. Germline trimming cut 4 bases from V and 6 bases from J; bases unmatched to any gene: 9. CDR3 sequence (DNA): TGCGCCAGCAGCCCCAGTACTAGCGGGATCGTCGAGCAGTACTTC. This codes for CASSPSTSGIVEQYF.

The chain combines TRBV4-1 with TRBJ2-1; 11 bases fit TRBD2. The CDR3 consists of 17 residues. Germline CDR1 and CDR2: MGHRA and YSYEKL. V shed 2 bases and J 10 bases; nucleotides not matched to a gene: 13. The CDR3 spells CASSQSTGLAATREQFF. CDR3 nucleotides: TGCGCCAGCAGCCAATCGACGGGACTAGCGGCGACAAGGGAGCAGTTCTTC.

The chain has TRBV7-6 and TRBJ2-7; TRBD2 aligns across 10 bases. The junction had 7 bases not matched to a gene; V was cut back by 4 bases and J by 1 base. This CDR3 contains 16 residues. Germline V gene lookup returns CDR1 SGHVS and CDR2 FNYEAQ. The DNA for the CDR3 is TGTGCCAGCAGCTCAACTAGCGGGGCTCCTTCCTACGAGCAGTACTTC. This encodes CASSSTSGAPSYEQYF.